This entry lists 32 T cell receptor beta chains sequenced from one sample in a study of blood T cells in healthy people across ages. A second PCR of about 6 to 11 cycles used a sample-barcoded 5' primer and a J-beta primer mix. MiXCR, applied by TCRdb to the 5' RACE reads, yields one record per CDR3 protein. Of 550,000 to 800,000 distinct CDR3 sequences listed, 20% to 25% were seen once; the top ten hold 3.5% to 4%. Input material: blood. All receptors derive from a man between 65 and 85 years old in good health.

The sample holds a few counts of this clonotype. The V gene is TRBV10-3, the J gene TRBJ2-2; D is unresolved. The V gene lost 0 bases and the J gene lost 1 base, with 18 bases spanning the gap. From germline, CDR1 is ENHRY and CDR2 SYGVKD. This CDR3 region has 19 residues. CDR3 amino acids: CAISESRAATHLNTGELFF. In DNA, the CDR3 is TGTGCCATCAGTGAGTCTCGGGCAGCCACCCATCTGAACACCGGGGAGCTGTTTTTT.

The chain links TRBV18 to TRBJ2-3; 7 nucleotides line up with TRBD2. There are 15 residues in the CDR3. Germline V gene sequence: CDR1 KGHSH, CDR2 LQKENI. Unmatched junction bases numbered 10, after V lost 6 bases and J lost 4 bases. Written as DNA, the CDR3 is TGTGCCAGCTCCAAAGCCGGGACTATACCAGATACGCAGTATTTT. This sequence encodes CASSKAGTIPDTQYF.

This clonotype was seen a few times. V gene TRBV7-2 combines with J gene TRBJ2-3; 11 bases agree with TRBD1. Trimming cost V 5 bases and J 1 base; bases outside gene matches: 2. The CDR3 length is 15 residues. The germline gives CDR1 SGHTA, CDR2 FQGNSA. CDR3 residues: CASSRTGGGTDTQYF. The CDR3 DNA is TGTGCCAGCAGCCGGACAGGGGGCGGCACAGATACGCAGTATTTT.

This clonotype was found a few times. The rearrangement uses TRBV6-5 and TRBJ2-7; TRBD1 matches 7 bases. This CDR3 comprises 15 residues. The germline V gene has CDR1 MNHEY and CDR2 SVGAGI. Trimming removed 5 bases from V and 2 bases from J; junction bases left unmatched: 9. The CDR3 protein is CASSRRTGATYEQYF. CDR3 DNA: TGTGCCAGCAGTCGAAGGACAGGCGCCACCTACGAGCAGTACTTC.

The chain has TRBV20-1 and TRBJ2-7, with D uncertain. Germline V lookup: CDR1 DFQATT, CDR2 SNEGSKA (reference sequence). Trimming removed 5 bases at V and 5 bases at J, with 4 bases between. This CDR3 contains 9 residues. CDR3 nucleotide sequence: TGCAGTGCTTTCCACGAGCAGTACTTC. It yields the protein CSAFHEQYF.

This clonotype has a handful of counts. The chain has TRBV25-1 and TRBJ1-1; 7 bases agree with TRBD1. Germline CDR1 and CDR2: MGHDK and SYGVNS. CDR3 length: 14 amino acids. Losses at the gene ends were 3 bases for V and 5 bases for J; bases not matched to a gene: 6. Here the CDR3 reads CASSEGTGDTEAFF. The DNA for the CDR3 is TGTGCCAGCAGTGAGGGTACAGGGGATACTGAAGCTTTCTTT.

J is TRBJ2-3 and V is TRBV2, with 13 bases that match TRBD2. The trim removed 4 bases at V and 8 bases at J, leaving 3 bases unmatched. CDR1 and CDR2 from the germline V gene are SNHLY and FYNNEI. There are 14 residues in the CDR3. CDR3 sequence (DNA): TGTGCCAGCAGTGGGACTAGCGGGAGAGGTACGCAGTATTTT. It encodes CASSGTSGRGTQYF.

The CDR3 is CASSVGGQVETQYF. CDR3 nucleotides: TGTGCCAGCAGCGTGGGGGGACAGGTAGAGACCCAGTACTTC. This sequence joins TRBV9 and TRBJ2-5; TRBD1 matches at 8 bases. J gave up 4 bases and V 2 bases, and 4 bases lay outside the gene matches. Germline V gives CDR1 SGDLS, CDR2 YYNGEE. The CDR3 is 14 residues long.

This clonotype was detected only once. A read error may account for a junction end that differs from germline. V is TRBV12-3 or TRBV12-4 and J is TRBJ2-5; the D call may be TRBD1 or TRBD2 (6 bases each). This CDR3 spans 15 amino acids. The chain's CDR3 is CVSSLDSRGRETQYF. The CDR3 DNA is TGTGTCAGCAGTTTAGATTCCCGGGGGCGGGAGACCCAGTACTTC.

The chain combines TRBV12-3 or TRBV12-4 with TRBJ1-3; D uncertain. The CDR3 is 15 amino acids. Trimming removed 4 bases from V and 0 bases from J, with 10 bases in between. CDR3 sequence (DNA): TGTGCCAGCAGTTCCGCCGGGGTCTCTGGAAACACCATATATTTT. As protein: CASSSAGVSGNTIYF.

This clonotype showed up just a few times. This chain uses TRBV20-1 with TRBJ2-1; 8 bases align to TRBD2. The CDR3 contains 14 residues. The germline V gene encodes CDR1 DFQATT and CDR2 SNEGSKA (reference sequence). The J segment lost 4 bases and the V segment lost 3 bases, leaving 5 bases of the junction unmatched. This CDR3 is CSASPGGLYNEQFF. The DNA for the CDR3 is TGCAGTGCTAGCCCGGGAGGGCTATACAATGAGCAGTTCTTC.

This clonotype turned up a few times. The gene calls are TRBV7-3 and TRBJ2-1, with 7 bases identical to TRBD2. The V segment lost 4 bases and the J segment 8 bases; nucleotides outside the gene matches: 14. This CDR3 comprises 16 residues. Germline V gene data show CDR1 as SGHTA and CDR2 as FQGTGA. The CDR3 spells CASSSTDVAGGHEQFF. The DNA of the CDR3 is TGTGCCAGCAGCTCGACTGACGTAGCGGGTGGGCATGAGCAGTTCTTC.

This clonotype was seen a few times. The V call is TRBV20-1, the J call TRBJ2-4, with D possibly being TRBD1 (6 bases). V dropped 6 bases and J dropped 5 bases, with 23 bases sitting between them. The germline V gene encodes CDR1 DFQATT and CDR2 SNEGSKA (reference sequence). The CDR3 sequence is 16 residues long. CDR3 in DNA: TGCAGTGCCCCACGATCCTGGGGACACGGTGAAAACATTCAGTACTTC. It encodes CSAPRSWGHGENIQYF.

This clonotype showed up just a few times. The chain links TRBV28 to TRBJ2-4; possibly TRBD2 for D (5 bases). The germline V and J ends were trimmed by 5 bases and 2 bases, with 13 bases remaining between them. The length of the CDR3 is 15 residues. CDR1 and CDR2 from the germline V gene are MDHEN and SYDVKM. The CDR3 sequence is CASSPPGEPKNIQYF. The DNA for the CDR3 is TGTGCCAGCAGTCCCCCCGGGGAGCCCAAAAACATTCAGTACTTC.

CDR3 protein: CATSESGLVSYNEQFF. CDR3 in DNA: TGTGCCACCAGTGAGTCGGGACTAGTGTCCTACAATGAGCAGTTCTTC. The chain uses TRBV24-1 and TRBJ2-1, with TRBD2 identical over 8 bases. This CDR3 spans 16 amino acids. Germline values: CDR1 KGHDR, CDR2 SFDVKD. The trim removed 4 bases at V and 1 base at J, leaving 5 bases unmatched.

This clonotype was seen many times. This chain joins TRBV6-6 and TRBJ2-1, with unresolved D. The J call is doubtful: the DNA matches TRBJ2-5 better. The germline V gene has CDR1 MNHNY and CDR2 SVGAGI (reference sequence). This CDR3 region has 10 residues. Written as DNA, the CDR3 is TGTGCCAGCAGACGGGAGACCCAGTACTTC. Its translation is CASRRETQYF.

J is TRBJ2-2 and V is TRBV20-1, with D hard to call. Germline-derived CDR1 and CDR2 are DFQATT and SNEGSKA (reference sequence). V was pared by 3 bases and J by 4 bases, with 9 bases between. The CDR3 contains 13 residues. CDR3 protein: CSASLAATGELFF. In DNA form, the CDR3 reads TGCAGTGCTAGTCTTGCGGCCACCGGGGAGCTGTTTTTT.

This chain uses TRBV3-1 with TRBJ1-6; D gene ambiguous. This CDR3 region has 16 residues. Germline V gives CDR1 LGHDT, CDR2 YNNKEL (reference sequence). Trimming stripped 2 bases from V and 0 bases from J, with 8 bases between. CDR3 DNA: TGTGCCAGCAGCCAAAGGACTGGCTCCTATAATTCACCCCTCCACTTT. The encoded protein is CASSQRTGSYNSPLHF.

J is TRBJ1-6 and V is TRBV3-1; D call uncertain. Trimming cost V 1 base and J 10 bases, with 14 bases left between them. This CDR3 spans 15 amino acids. CDR1 LGHDT and CDR2 YNNKEL come from the germline V gene (reference sequence). CDR3 amino acids: CASSQVRSFLSPLHF. DNA of the CDR3: TGTGCCAGCAGCCAAGTACGGTCGTTTCTCTCACCCCTCCACTTT.

This clonotype has only a few counts. CDR3 coding DNA: TGTGCCAGTGAGACAGGGGCGCTCTCTGGAAACACCATATATTTT. Protein: CASETGALSGNTIYF. The chain combines TRBV11-2 with TRBJ1-3, with 8 bases aligning to TRBD1. J was trimmed by 0 bases and V by 9 bases; bases with no gene match: 7. Per the germline V gene, CDR1 is SGHAT and CDR2 is FQNNGV. CDR3 length: 15 amino acids.

This clonotype was recorded a few times. The chain has TRBV28 and TRBJ2-5, with 8 bases fitting TRBD1. Gene TRBJ2-7 matches the end of the DNA better, so the J call may be wrong. Germline V gives CDR1 MDHEN, CDR2 SYDVKM. This CDR3 is 15 amino acids long. CDR3 loop: CASSSGGQGSYEQYF. The CDR3 bases are TGTGCCAGCAGTTCGGGTGGACAGGGCTCCTACGAGCAGTACTTC.

For this clonotype: The junction and the germline gene differ at one end; a read error may be behind it. This sequence joins TRBV12-3 or TRBV12-4 and TRBJ2-1; 13 positions match TRBD2. The CDR3 runs to 15 residues. The CDR3 region has the DNA TGTGCCGGCAGTTTTGGACTAGCGGGAGTTCTTGAGCAGTTCTTC. This encodes CAGSFGLAGVLEQFF.

The table lists this clonotype with a few counts. The chain combines TRBV7-2 with TRBJ2-7; TRBD1 matches 7 bases. CDR1 is SGHTA, CDR2 FQGNSA, per germline. V gave up 0 bases and J gave up 6 bases; unmatched junction bases: 5. The CDR3 is 14 residues long. CDR3 amino acids: CASSLAVTGIEQYF. CDR3 nucleotides: TGTGCCAGCAGCTTAGCAGTGACAGGGATCGAGCAGTACTTC.

There are a few counts of this clonotype. A much more abundant neighbour one base away suggests this may be a read error. Lacking the conserved final phenylalanine or tryptophan, this CDR3 likely reflects a read error. The chain combines TRBV12-3 or TRBV12-4 with TRBJ2-5; D gene ambiguous. CDR3 length equals 15 residues. V was pared by 3 bases and J by 3 bases, with 14 bases between. DNA of the CDR3: TGTGCCAGCAGTTTTGGATTAGCCAAAGAAGAGACCCAGTACGTC. Translation gives CASSFGLAKEETQYV.

The chain recombines TRBV28 with TRBJ2-4, with a weak D call TRBD2 (6 bases). V was cut by 5 bases and J by 8 bases, with 13 bases left in between. Germline V gene lookup returns CDR1 MDHEN and CDR2 SYDVKM. The CDR3 contains 13 residues. CDR3 sequence (DNA): TGTGCCAGCAGTGGGACTCCGCGTCACATTCAGTACTTC. Its translation: CASSGTPRHIQYF.

The CDR3: CSAREGSSEYF. The CDR3 DNA follows: TGCAGCGCACGTGAGGGGTCTAGTGAGTATTTT. The V gene is TRBV29-1, the J gene TRBJ2-3; D is possibly TRBD1 or TRBD2 (5 bases each). There are 11 residues in the CDR3. Germline loops: CDR1 SQVTM, CDR2 ANQGSEA. With 7 bases removed from V and 13 bases from J, the gap between germline ends came to 18 bases.

This clonotype was picked up many times. The genes are TRBV5-1 and TRBJ1-1, with D possibly being TRBD1 (6 bases). CDR3 length: 14 amino acids. Trimming removed 0 bases at V and 5 bases at J, with 11 bases between. The germline V gene encodes CDR1 SGHRS and CDR2 YFSETQ. CDR3 protein: CASSLGRGVTEAFF. The CDR3, as DNA: TGCGCCAGCAGCTTGGGCAGGGGAGTAACTGAAGCTTTCTTT.

The chain has TRBV5-1 and TRBJ2-2; 7 bases agree with TRBD2. This CDR3 spans 16 amino acids. Germline values: CDR1 SGHRS, CDR2 YFSETQ. Trimming cost V 4 bases and J 0 bases; bases outside gene matches: 6. The CDR3 is CASSPQLAANTGELFF. CDR3 nucleotides: TGCGCCAGCAGCCCGCAGCTAGCGGCGAACACCGGGGAGCTGTTTTTT.

The table lists this clonotype with a few counts. The J gene is TRBJ1-6, the V gene TRBV7-9, with D possibly TRBD1 on 6 matching bases. The CDR3 contains 16 residues. CDR1 is SEHNR and CDR2 is FQNEAQ in the germline V gene (reference sequence). The V end lost 1 base, the J end lost 6 bases, and 13 bases lay between the germline ends. For the CDR3, the DNA is TGTGCCAGCAGCTTAGATGGTCCAGGGGCTAATTCACCCCTCCACTTT. As protein: CASSLDGPGANSPLHF.

This clonotype was recorded a few times. The chain combines TRBV7-9 with TRBJ2-7; 7 bases line up with TRBD1. With 5 bases clipped from V and 4 bases from J, the junction kept 11 bases outside the gene matches. The CDR3 consists of 15 residues. In germline, CDR1 is SEHNR, CDR2 FQNEAQ (reference sequence). Written as DNA, the CDR3 is TGTGCCAGCAGCCAACCCGGGACAGCCTATTACGAGCAGTACTTC. It is translated as CASSQPGTAYYEQYF. The variable domain in full, completed from reference TRBV7-9 and TRBJ2-7, reads DTGVSQNPRHKITKRGQNVTFRCDPISEHNRLYWYRQTLGQGPEFLTYFQNEAQLEKSRLLSDRFSAERPKGSFSTLEIQRTEQGDSAMYLCASSQPGTAYYEQYFGPGTRLTVT.

The chain couples TRBV28 to TRBJ1-1, with a tentative D call TRBD1 (6 bases). Looked up from germline, CDR1 is MDHEN and CDR2 is SYDVKM. The CDR3 contains 16 residues. V lost 2 bases and J 0 bases, leaving 13 bases between the germline ends. CDR3 amino acids: CASSLTARGVNTEAFF. CDR3 DNA sequence: TGTGCCAGCAGTTTAACGGCGAGGGGGGTGAACACTGAAGCTTTCTTT.

The genes are TRBV28 and TRBJ2-1, with 9 bases that match TRBD2. V trimming: 4 bases; J trimming: 6 bases; junction bases outside the gene matches: 7. The CDR3 is 15 amino acids. Looked up from germline, CDR1 is MDHEN and CDR2 is SYDVKM. CDR3 protein: CASSSPSGTVNEQFF. The CDR3 region has the DNA TGTGCCAGCAGTTCCCCTAGCGGGACCGTCAATGAGCAGTTCTTC.